One and the same sample provided the 13 T cell receptor beta chains below, sequenced in a study of shared clonotypes between healthy human individuals. Generated by immunoSEQ multiplex PCR, the TCRdb table keeps only in-frame clones and is missing some. Seen here are over 2 million clones, around 95% observed once, and the top ten hold around 0.13%. The sample taken for sequencing was naive CD4+ T cells sorted from blood. Specified subset: CD45RA+ positively selected. Every receptor here comes from a man aged 18 to 35 in good health.

The rearrangement links TRBV10-1 to TRBJ2-3; the D is unclear. V was cut by 2 bases and J by 0 bases, with 12 bases left in between. Looked up from germline, CDR1 is WNHNN and CDR2 is SYGVQD (reference sequence). The CDR3 contains 16 residues. The CDR3 DNA follows: TGCGCCAGCAGTGAGGGGGTCTGGGGAAGCACAGATACGCAGTATTTT. Translating gives CASSEGVWGSTDTQYF.

V usage is TRBV5-6 and J usage is TRBJ2-1; the D gene is possibly TRBD2 (5 bases). V lost 6 bases and J lost 4, with 14 bases in between. The CDR3 spans 14 residues. Germline CDR1 is SGHDT and CDR2 is YYEEEE. CDR3 nucleotide sequence: TGTGCCAGCACCGCCCTAGCTGAATACAATGAGCAGTTCTTC. It yields the protein CASTALAEYNEQFF.

The chain links TRBV28 to TRBJ2-7; perhaps TRBD1 as D (5 bases). The CDR3 totals 14 residues. The ends were cut back, 8 bases at V and 4 bases at J, with 18 bases in the middle. Germline V lookup: CDR1 MDHEN, CDR2 SYDVKM. CDR3: CASRSGQVVYEQYF. CDR3 nucleotide sequence: TGTGCCAGCCGCTCAGGGCAGGTCGTTTACGAGCAGTACTTC.

As for this clone: A much larger clone differs from this one at a single base, so this may be a read error. The sample has other DNA sequences that encode this CDR3 too. This chain links TRBV19 with TRBJ1-6, with 9 bases that match TRBD1. This CDR3 region has 15 residues. Germline CDR1 LNHDA, CDR2 SQIVND (reference sequence). With V trimmed by 3 bases and J by 7 bases, 4 bases remained unmatched. The CDR3 DNA follows: TGTGCCAGTAGTATCGGGGACAGGGTCAATTCACCCCTCCACTTT. Translation gives CASSIGDRVNSPLHF.

The chain joins TRBV7-2 to TRBJ1-4; D unclear. The CDR3 spans 15 residues. Germline V gene sequence: CDR1 SGHTA, CDR2 FQGNSA. The V and J ends lost 5 bases and 0 bases respectively, with 10 bases between them. DNA of the CDR3: TGTGCCAGCAGCCCCCAGGTTGCAACTAATGAAAAACTGTTTTTT. Protein sequence: CASSPQVATNEKLFF.

This chain uses TRBV6-1 with TRBJ2-2; TRBD1 is a possible D gene (6 bases). The CDR3 covers 15 residues. Per the germline V gene, CDR1 is MNHNS and CDR2 is SASEGT. Trimming took off 4 bases at V and 5 bases at J, with 14 bases between the two ends. Here the CDR3 DNA reads TGTGCCAGCAGTGGACAGGCCTCGGGGACCGGGGAGCTGTTTTTT. Its translation: CASSGQASGTGELFF.

About this clone: Distinct nucleotide sequences in the sample also encode this CDR3. The chain is built from TRBV7-9 and TRBJ2-2; D gene unclear. V shed 1 base and J shed 1 base, with 1 base lying between them. Germline V lookup: CDR1 SEHNR, CDR2 FQNEAQ (reference sequence). CDR3 length: 13 amino acids. The CDR3 reads CASSLGNTGELFF. The CDR3 DNA is TGTGCCAGCAGCTTAGGGAACACCGGGGAGCTGTTTTTT.

This rearrangement joins TRBV6-1 to TRBJ1-5; TRBD1 is a possible D gene (6 bases). CDR3 length: 15 residues. V shed 5 bases and J shed 0 bases, with 11 bases lying between them. Germline V gene lookup returns CDR1 MNHNS and CDR2 SASEGT. The CDR3 DNA sequence: TGTGCCAGCAGTCAAGACAGGCGTAGCAATCAGCCCCAGCATTTT. Translation: CASSQDRRSNQPQHF.

This clone has just one count. The chain has TRBV7-9 and TRBJ1-2; possibly TRBD1 for D (5 bases). The CDR3 is 12 amino acids. The V end lost 7 bases, the J end lost 7 bases, and 13 bases lay between the germline ends. The germline CDR1 and CDR2 sequences are SEHNR and FQNEAQ (reference sequence). The CDR3 DNA reads TGTGCCAGCAACGTGTTTCAGGGTGGCTACACCTTC. This sequence encodes CASNVFQGGYTF.

V gene TRBV7-9 combines with J gene TRBJ2-1; 7 bases are a match to TRBD2. V was clipped by 10 bases and J by 0 bases; unmatched bases: 6. Germline loops: CDR1 SEHNR, CDR2 FQNEAQ (reference sequence). The CDR3 totals 14 residues. CDR3 sequence (DNA): TGTGCCACTCCTAGCGGAGACTCCTACAATGAGCAGTTCTTC. It codes for CATPSGDSYNEQFF.

This chain uses TRBV7-9 with TRBJ1-2; 7 positions match TRBD1. This CDR3 region has 15 residues. Germline V gene data show CDR1 as SEHNR and CDR2 as FQNEAQ (reference sequence). Trimming at V came to 4 bases and at J to 5 bases, leaving 10 bases not matched to a gene. The CDR3 sequence: CASSWDTGVEYGYTF. Written as DNA, the CDR3 is TGTGCCAGCAGCTGGGACACAGGGGTTGAGTATGGCTACACCTTC.

The CDR3 bases are TGTGCCAGCACCCCGGGCGGGACAGGGACCTTCTACACCTTC. Its protein product is CASTPGGTGTFYTF. The chain links TRBV2 to TRBJ1-2; TRBD1 agrees at 9 bases. Germline CDR1 reads SNHLY; CDR2 reads FYNNEI. J was trimmed by 10 bases and V by 7 bases; bases with no gene match: 13. The CDR3 loop spans 14 amino acids.

V gene TRBV7-9 combines with J gene TRBJ1-2, with D possibly being TRBD1 (5 bases). In germline, CDR1 is SEHNR, CDR2 FQNEAQ (reference sequence). The V gene lost 2 bases and the J gene lost 3 bases, with 10 bases spanning the gap. The CDR3 totals 14 residues. The DNA for the CDR3 is TGTGCCAGCAGCTTATCCGGGGGTCACTATGGCTACACCTTC. It is translated as CASSLSGGHYGYTF. Based on the CDR3 plus reference TRBV7-9 and TRBJ1-2, the full variable domain is DTGVSQNPRHKITKRGQNVTFRCDPISEHNRLYWYRQTLGQGPEFLTYFQNEAQLEKSRLLSDRFSAERPKGSFSTLEIQRTEQGDSAMYLCASSLSGGHYGYTFGSGTRLTVV.